This section outlines one T cell receptor (beta chain) sequence together with its context. The data originate from a study of blood T cell repertoires in COVID-19. In the authors' workflow: How many nucleated cells were present was estimated from reference gene primer amplification. The protocol was immunoSEQ multiplex PCR, while the TCRdb copy is restricted to in-frame clones and leaves out a portion. That table gives V, J and clone size, and the DNA gave D and trimming. The data contain almost 500,000 clones, about 85% of them seen just once; the ten biggest clones take up roughly 8%. Per the germline V gene, CDR1 is SGHNT and CDR2 is YENEEA. V shed 1 base, J shed 3 bases, and the junction held 9 bases outside the gene matches. This CDR3 spans 17 amino acids.

The sequencing sample was made of PBMCs or T cells enriched from blood (not recorded which). This receptor was identified in an older woman who had recovered from COVID-19. V and J are TRBV11-3 and TRBJ2-7, with 10 positions matching TRBD2. The CDR3, as DNA: TGTGCCAGCAGCTTAGGGGTACTAGCGGGGACTATCTACGAGCAGTACTTC. It is translated as CASSLGVLAGTIYEQYF.